This record covers a single T cell receptor (beta chain). From germline, CDR1 is MNHEY and CDR2 SVGAGI. The V gene end was trimmed by 6 bases and the J gene end by 8 bases; junction bases not matched to a gene: 12. The CDR3 consists of 14 residues. Repertoires were generated with immunoSEQ multiplex PCR, while TCRdb's copy carries only in-frame clones and drops some. The table has roughly 69,000 clones, 70% to 90% seen once. This entry is derived from a study of control samples from healthy donors and cancer patients. The sample consisted of PBMCs. This chain joins TRBV6-5 and TRBJ1-2; 7 positions agree with TRBD1. This clonotype was obtained from a woman aged 45-59 years with head and neck cancer. The CDR3 protein is CASSLDRVLRGYTF. The CDR3 nucleotides read TGTGCCAGCAGCCTAGACAGGGTCCTCCGGGGCTACACCTTC.